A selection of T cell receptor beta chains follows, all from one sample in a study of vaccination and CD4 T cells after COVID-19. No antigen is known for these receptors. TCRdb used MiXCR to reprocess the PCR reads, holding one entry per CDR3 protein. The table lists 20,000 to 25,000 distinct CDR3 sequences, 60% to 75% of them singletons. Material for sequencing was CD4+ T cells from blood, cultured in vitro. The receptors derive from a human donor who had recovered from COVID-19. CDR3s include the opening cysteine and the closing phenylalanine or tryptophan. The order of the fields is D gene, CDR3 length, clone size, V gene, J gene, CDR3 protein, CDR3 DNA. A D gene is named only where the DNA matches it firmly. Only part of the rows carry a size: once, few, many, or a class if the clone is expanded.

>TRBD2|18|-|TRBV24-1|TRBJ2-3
CATSDPGLAGRLRDTQYF
TGTGCCACCAGTGATCCGGGACTAGCGGGAAGATTGAGAGATACGCAGTATTTT
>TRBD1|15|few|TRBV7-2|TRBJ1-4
CASSPWSRGGEKLFF
TGTGCCAGCAGCCCGTGGTCCAGGGGGGGGGAAAAACTGTTTTTT
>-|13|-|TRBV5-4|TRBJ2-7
CASRPGLTYEQYF
TGTGCCAGCAGACCGGGGCTAACCTACGAGCAGTACTTC
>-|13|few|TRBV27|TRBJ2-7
CASSSLDSYEQYF
TGTGCCAGCAGTTCGCTAGACTCCTACGAGCAGTACTTC
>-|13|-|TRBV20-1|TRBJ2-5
CSARTQSGETQYF
TGCAGTGCTAGAACACAGTCGGGAGAGACCCAGTACTTC
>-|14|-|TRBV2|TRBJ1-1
CASSVAGFRTEAFF
TGTGCCAGCAGCGTGGCGGGGTTCCGCACTGAAGCTTTCTTT
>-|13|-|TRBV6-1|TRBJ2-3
CAIATDSTDTQYF
TGTGCCATAGCCACGGATAGCACAGATACGCAGTATTTT
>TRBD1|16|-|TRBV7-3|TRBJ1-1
CASSSRQGIMNTEAFF
TGTGCCAGCAGCTCCCGACAGGGCATCATGAACACTGAAGCTTTCTTT
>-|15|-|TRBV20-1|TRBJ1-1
CSAREGSNLNTEAFF
TGCAGTGCTAGAGAGGGGTCCAACTTGAACACTGAAGCTTTCTTT
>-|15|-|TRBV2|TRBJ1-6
CASGDQGSYNSPLHF
TGTGCCAGCGGGGATCAGGGCTCCTATAATTCACCCCTCCACTTT
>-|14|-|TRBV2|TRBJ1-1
CASSQERKGTEAFF
TGTGCCAGCAGTCAGGAGAGGAAAGGCACTGAAGCTTTCTTT
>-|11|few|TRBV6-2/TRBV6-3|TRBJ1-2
CASRELTGYTF
TGTGCCAGCAGGGAACTTACAGGGTACACCTTC
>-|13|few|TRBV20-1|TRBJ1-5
CSASLRGDQPQHF
TGCAGTGCTAGCCTGAGGGGGGATCAGCCCCAGCATTTT
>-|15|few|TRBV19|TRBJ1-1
CASSPTLLGNTEAFF
TGTGCCAGTAGTCCTACCCTGTTGGGGAACACTGAAGCTTTCTTT
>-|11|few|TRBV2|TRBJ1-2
CASSAPASYTF
TGTGCCAGCAGTGCTCCCGCGAGCTACACCTTC
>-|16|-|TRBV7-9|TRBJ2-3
CASSPRRGGAKDTQYF
TGTGCCAGCAGCCCCCGCCGAGGGGGGGCCAAAGATACGCAGTATTTT
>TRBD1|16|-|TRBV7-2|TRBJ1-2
CASSQITGVGNYGYTF
TGTGCCAGCAGCCAGATAACAGGGGTGGGCAACTATGGCTACACCTTC
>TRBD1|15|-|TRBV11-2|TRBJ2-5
CASSQGQHYQETQYF
TGTGCCAGCAGCCAGGGACAGCACTACCAAGAGACCCAGTACTTC
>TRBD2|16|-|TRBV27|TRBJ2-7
CASKGLASGRLGEQYF
TGTGCCAGCAAAGGCCTGGCTAGCGGGAGATTGGGCGAGCAGTACTTC
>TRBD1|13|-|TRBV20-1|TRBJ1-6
CSGRAGTGPPLHF
TGCAGCGGGAGGGCCGGGACAGGGCCACCCCTCCACTTT
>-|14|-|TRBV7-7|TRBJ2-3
CASSPAGRTDTQYF
TGTGCTAGCAGCCCCGCAGGACGTACAGATACGCAGTATTTT
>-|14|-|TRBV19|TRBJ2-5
CASSPTVGWETQYF
TGTGCCAGTAGTCCCACGGTTGGGTGGGAGACCCAGTACTTC
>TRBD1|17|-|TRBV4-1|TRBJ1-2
CASSQGGRGRGGNGYTF
TGCGCCAGCAGCCAAGGTGGCAGGGGGCGCGGGGGAAATGGCTACACCTTC
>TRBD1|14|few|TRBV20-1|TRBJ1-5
CSARVTGSDQPQHF
TGCAGTGCTAGAGTGACAGGGTCAGATCAGCCCCAGCATTTT
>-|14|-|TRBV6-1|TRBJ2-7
CASTRTLTSYEQYF
TGTGCCAGCACGAGGACACTCACCTCCTACGAGCAGTACTTC
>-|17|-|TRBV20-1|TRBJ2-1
CSASLSIADSPDNEQFF
TGCAGTGCTAGTTTATCCATCGCGGACTCCCCAGACAATGAGCAGTTCTTC
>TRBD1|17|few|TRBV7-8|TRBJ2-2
CASSPGQGTTQPGELFF
TGTGCCAGCAGCCCCGGACAGGGGACCACTCAACCCGGGGAGCTGTTTTTT
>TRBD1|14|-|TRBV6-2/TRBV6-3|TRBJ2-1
CASSLTGQGLWQFF
TGTGCCAGCAGTCTGACCGGACAGGGGTTGTGGCAGTTCTTC
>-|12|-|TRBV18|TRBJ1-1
CASSDKNTEAFF
TGTGCCAGCTCGGACAAGAACACTGAAGCTTTCTTT
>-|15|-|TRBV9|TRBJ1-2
CASSSSGQGFYGYTF
TGTGCCAGCAGTTCCTCAGGGCAGGGGTTCTATGGCTACACCTTC
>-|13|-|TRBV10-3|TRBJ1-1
CATRESGNTEAFF
TGTGCCACCCGGGAATCGGGAAACACTGAAGCTTTCTTT
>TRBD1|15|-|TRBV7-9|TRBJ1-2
CASSSRSGTGYGYTF
TGTGCCAGCAGCTCCAGATCCGGGACAGGGTATGGCTACACCTTC
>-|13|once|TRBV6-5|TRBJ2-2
CASSYGTWGELFF
TGTGCCAGCAGTTACGGGACTTGGGGCGAGCTGTTTTTT
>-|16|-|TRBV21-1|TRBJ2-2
CASSKERQTNTGELFF
TGTGCCAGCAGCAAAGAACGGCAGACGAACACCGGGGAGCTGTTTTTT
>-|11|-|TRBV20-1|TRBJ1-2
CSASHNYGYTF
TGCAGTGCTAGCCATAACTATGGCTACACCTTC
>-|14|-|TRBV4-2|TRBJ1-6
CASSPQADNSPLHF
TGTGCCAGCAGCCCCCAGGCGGATAATTCACCCCTCCACTTT
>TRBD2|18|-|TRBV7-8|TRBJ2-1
CASTLDRTSGGVGDEQFF
TGTGCCAGCACCCTTGATAGGACTAGCGGGGGGGTCGGCGATGAGCAGTTCTTC
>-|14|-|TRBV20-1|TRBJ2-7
CSARPHTGTYEQYF
TGCAGTGCTAGGCCTCATACTGGGACCTACGAGCAGTACTTC
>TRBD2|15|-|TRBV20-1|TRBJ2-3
CSARIPIGRADTQYF
TGCAGTGCTAGAATCCCCATAGGGAGGGCAGATACGCAGTATTTT
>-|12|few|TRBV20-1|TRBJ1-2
CSASNGRYGYTF
TGCAGTGCTAGTAACGGGCGCTATGGCTACACCTTC
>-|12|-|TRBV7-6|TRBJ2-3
CASGLRTDTQYF
TGTGCCAGCGGCCTAAGGACAGATACGCAGTATTTT
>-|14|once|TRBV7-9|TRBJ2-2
CASSLFMPGGELFF
TGTGCCAGCAGCTTATTCATGCCAGGGGGGGAGCTGTTTTTT
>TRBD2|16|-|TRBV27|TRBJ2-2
CASSFLAGRDSGELFF
TGTGCCAGCAGTTTCCTGGCAGGGAGGGACTCCGGGGAGCTGTTTTTT
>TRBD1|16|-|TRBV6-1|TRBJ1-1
CASSPGQASGGTEAFF
TGTGCCAGCAGTCCTGGACAGGCATCAGGTGGCACTGAAGCTTTCTTT
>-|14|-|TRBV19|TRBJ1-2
CASRRFAADYGYTF
TGTGCCAGTAGAAGGTTCGCAGCGGACTATGGCTACACCTTC
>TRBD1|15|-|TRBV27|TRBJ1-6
CASSSPQGGNSPLHF
TGTGCCAGCAGTTCCCCCCAGGGGGGGAATTCACCCCTCCACTTT
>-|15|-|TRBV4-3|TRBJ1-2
CASSQGASLNYGYTF
TGCGCCAGCAGCCAGGGCGCCTCCCTTAACTATGGCTACACCTTC
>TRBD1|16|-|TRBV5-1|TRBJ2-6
CASSQGQGNGANVLTF
TGCGCCAGCAGCCAAGGACAGGGGAACGGGGCCAACGTCCTGACTTTC
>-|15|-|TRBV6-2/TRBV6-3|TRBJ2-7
CASSYSGKSSYEQYF
TGTGCCAGCAGTTACTCGGGCAAGAGCTCCTACGAGCAGTACTTC
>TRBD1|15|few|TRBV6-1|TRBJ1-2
CASSGQTGGIPGYTF
TGTGCCAGCAGTGGGCAGACAGGGGGCATACCCGGCTACACCTTC
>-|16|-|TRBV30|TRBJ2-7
CAWHNNRPTRSYEQYF
TGTGCCTGGCATAATAACAGGCCCACCCGCTCCTACGAGCAGTACTTC
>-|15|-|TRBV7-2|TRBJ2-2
CASSLRGGNTGELFF
TGTGCCAGCAGCTTACGAGGGGGGAACACCGGGGAGCTGTTTTTT
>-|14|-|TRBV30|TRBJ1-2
CAWSVRVSNYGYTF
TGTGCCTGGAGTGTACGCGTCTCAAACTATGGCTACACCTTC
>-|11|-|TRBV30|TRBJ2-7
CAWGLTYEQYF
TGTGCCTGGGGTCTAACCTACGAGCAGTACTTC
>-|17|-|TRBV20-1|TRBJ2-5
CSAREPGRRGPPETQYF
TGCAGTGCTAGGGAACCGGGCCGAAGGGGACCCCCAGAGACCCAGTACTTC
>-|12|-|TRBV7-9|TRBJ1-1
CASSRFNTEAFF
TGTGCCAGCAGTCGGTTCAACACTGAAGCTTTCTTT